Here is one T cell receptor (beta chain) with its context. Its antigen is not known. These data belong to a study of monozygotic twins with inflammatory bowel disease. Study results and limitations: On the inverse Simpson index, IBD patients scored lower for TCRbeta diversity than healthy co-twins. Findings did not support one strong IBD-associated signal or clonotype.

The CDR3 runs to 16 residues. Through template switching, UMIs that included a 6-nucleotide sample barcode were added. TCRdb re-called the 5' RACE reads and shows each CDR3 protein once, DNA omitted. The sample table sets out about 210,000 distinct CDR3 sequences. The sequenced material came from blood. The origin of this receptor is a human donor with ulcerative colitis or Crohn's disease, or a healthy co-twin of an affected twin (not recorded which). The rearrangement uses TRBV12-3 or TRBV12-4 and TRBJ2-1. CDR3 sequence reads: CASSLEAKRSYNEQFF.